The clone carrying this T cell receptor (beta chain) was observed once. Germline trimming cut 6 bases from V and 12 bases from J; bases unmatched to any gene: 5. There are 13 residues in the CDR3. Germline CDR1 and CDR2: SGHTA and FQGNSA. The data belong to a study of OX40 agonist ivuxolimab in advanced cancers. Study context: Ivuxolimab is a fully human IgG2 antibody that activates OX40 (CD134). Six ivuxolimab dose levels, 0.01 to 10 mg/kg, were given intravenously every 2 weeks. One patient with hepatocellular carcinoma and two with cutaneous melanoma, three in all, had partial responses.

At cycle 4 day 1, cycle 7 day 1, and baseline, blood was sampled. This table comes from immunoSEQ multiplex PCR, and its TCRdb copy is limited to in-frame clones, with some not included. The data hold tens of thousands of clones, with just over 85% observed a single time. The TCR comes from an adult with an advanced solid tumor such as melanoma, head and neck, liver or kidney cancer. The source was CD4+ or CD8+ T cells sorted from blood, collected in a trial of the OX40 agonist ivuxolimab. The gene calls are TRBV7-2 and TRBJ1-6; TRBD1 matches 10 bases. CDR3 nucleotide sequence: TGTGCCAGCAGTTCGGGACAGGGGAAACCCCTCCACTTT. It is translated as CASSSGQGKPLHF.